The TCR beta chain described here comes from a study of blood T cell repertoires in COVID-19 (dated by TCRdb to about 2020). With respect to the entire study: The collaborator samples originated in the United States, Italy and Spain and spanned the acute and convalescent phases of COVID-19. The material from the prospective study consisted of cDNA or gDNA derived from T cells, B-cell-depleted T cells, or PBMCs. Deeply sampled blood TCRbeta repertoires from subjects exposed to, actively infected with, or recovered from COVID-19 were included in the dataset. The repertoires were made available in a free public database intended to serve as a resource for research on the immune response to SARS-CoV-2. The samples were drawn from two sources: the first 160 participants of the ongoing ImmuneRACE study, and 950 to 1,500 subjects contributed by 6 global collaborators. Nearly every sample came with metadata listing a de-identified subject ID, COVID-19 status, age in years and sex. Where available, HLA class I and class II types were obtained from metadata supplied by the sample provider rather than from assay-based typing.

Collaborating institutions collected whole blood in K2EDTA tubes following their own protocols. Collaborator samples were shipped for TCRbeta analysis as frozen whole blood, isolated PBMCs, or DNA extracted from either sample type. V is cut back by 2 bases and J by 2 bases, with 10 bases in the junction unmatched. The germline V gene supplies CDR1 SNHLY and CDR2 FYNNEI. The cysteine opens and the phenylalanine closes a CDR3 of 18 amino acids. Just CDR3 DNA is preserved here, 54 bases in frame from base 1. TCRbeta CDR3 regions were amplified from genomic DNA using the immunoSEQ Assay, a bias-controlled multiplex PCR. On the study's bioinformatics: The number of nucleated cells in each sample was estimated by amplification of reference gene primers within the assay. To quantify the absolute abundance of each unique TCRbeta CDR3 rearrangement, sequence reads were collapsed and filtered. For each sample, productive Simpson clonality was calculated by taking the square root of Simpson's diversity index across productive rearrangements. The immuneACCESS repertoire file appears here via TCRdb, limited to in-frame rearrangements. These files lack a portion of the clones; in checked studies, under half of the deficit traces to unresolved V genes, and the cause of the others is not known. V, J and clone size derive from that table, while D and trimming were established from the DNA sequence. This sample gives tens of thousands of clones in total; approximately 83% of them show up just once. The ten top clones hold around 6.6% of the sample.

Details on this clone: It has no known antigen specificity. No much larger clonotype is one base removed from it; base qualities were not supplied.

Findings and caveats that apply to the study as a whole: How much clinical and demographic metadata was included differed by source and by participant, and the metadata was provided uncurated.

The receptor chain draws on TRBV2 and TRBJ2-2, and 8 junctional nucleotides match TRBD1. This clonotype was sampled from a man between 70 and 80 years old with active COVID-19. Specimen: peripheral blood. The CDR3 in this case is CASSETRQGAHNTGELFF. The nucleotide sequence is TGTGCCAGCAGTGAAACCCGCCAGGGGGCGCATAACACCGGGGAGCTGTTTTTT.